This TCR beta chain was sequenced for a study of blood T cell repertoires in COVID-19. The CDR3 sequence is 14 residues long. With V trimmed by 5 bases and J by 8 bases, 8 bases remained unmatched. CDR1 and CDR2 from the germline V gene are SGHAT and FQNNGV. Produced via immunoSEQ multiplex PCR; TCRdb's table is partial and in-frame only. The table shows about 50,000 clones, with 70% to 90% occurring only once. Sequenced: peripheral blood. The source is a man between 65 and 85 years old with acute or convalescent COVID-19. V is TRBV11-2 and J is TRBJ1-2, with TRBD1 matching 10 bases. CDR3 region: CASSQSGQGNGYTF. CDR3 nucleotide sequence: TGTGCCAGCAGCCAATCGGGACAGGGGAACGGCTACACCTTC. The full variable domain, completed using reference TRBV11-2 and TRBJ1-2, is EAGVAQSPRYKIIEKRQSVAFWCNPISGHATLYWYQQILGQGPKLLIQFQNNGVVDDSQLPKDRFSAERLKGVDSTLKIQPAKLEDSAVYLCASSQSGQGNGYTFGSGTRLTVV.